One T cell receptor beta chain is described in this entry. This entry belongs to a study of blood T cell repertoires in COVID-19. Using immunoSEQ multiplex PCR, the repertoire was profiled, and TCRdb retains in-frame clones only, with some absent. The sample has about 150,000 clones; 84% are singletons. V was clipped by 5 bases and J by 6 bases, with 13 bases between them. The CDR3 consists of 14 residues. Germline V gives CDR1 MDHEN, CDR2 SYDVKM. This chain joins TRBV28 and TRBJ1-4; weak D call: TRBD1 (5 bases). The sample was peripheral blood. This TCR was sampled from a man in his 70s with acute or convalescent COVID-19. This CDR3 is CASSGPQGYEKLFF. As DNA, the CDR3 is TGTGCCAGCAGTGGTCCTCAGGGCTATGAAAAACTGTTTTTT.